This TCR beta chain appears in the sequencing data of a study of cytomegalovirus exposure and HLA in healthy donors. Broader study findings: Researchers catalogued about 160 TCR beta chains as cytomegalovirus-associated. A later analysis found most CMV-associated TCR beta chains apparently HLA-restricted. An apparent linkage of common viral pathogens to several of the most significant clusters emerged in a later analysis.

Between the trimmed V and J ends, which lost 7 bases and 8 bases, there was a span of 24 bases. This CDR3 spans 15 amino acids. Germline CDR1 reads MNHEY; CDR2 reads SVGAGI. On this clone: The antigen is unknown.

Researchers ran the PCR with 60 Vbeta and 13 Jbeta primers. TCRdb keeps only in-frame clones here, not all; method: immunoSEQ multiplex PCR. The table includes 120,000 or so clones, roughly 8.6% detected once. Sequenced input: PBMCs. The chain employs TRBV6-5 and TRBJ2-7; perhaps TRBD1 as D (6 bases). This TCR came from a woman between 40 and 55 years old in good health and CMV-seropositive. CDR3 in amino acids: CASKQELKGDLQQYF. The DNA for the CDR3 is TGTGCCAGCAAGCAGGAACTTAAGGGGGATCTACAGCAGTACTTC.